This passage covers 14 T cell receptor beta chains from one sample sequenced in a study of beta chain features in type 1 diabetes. The entirety of the isolated RNA underwent reverse transcription, so expressed TCRB transcripts were sequenced. Assay: immunoSEQ multiplex PCR; the TCRdb copy retains only in-frame clones and omits some. The sample includes 810,000 or so clones, under 20% of them seen just once. Sequenced material: naive CD4+ T cells from blood. The source of these receptors is a woman between 18 and 29 years old in good health.

As to this clone: Other DNA sequences in the same sample also yield this CDR3. The chain links TRBV7-9 to TRBJ2-7; perhaps TRBD1 as D (5 bases). The ends were cut back, 4 bases at V and 1 base at J, with 8 bases in the middle. The germline CDR1 and CDR2 sequences are SEHNR and FQNEAQ (reference sequence). There are 13 residues in the CDR3. Here the CDR3 DNA reads TGTGCCAGCAGCTCTCGACAGTCCTACGAGCAGTACTTC. Translation gives CASSSRQSYEQYF. The complete variable domain, with remaining parts taken from reference TRBV7-9 and TRBJ2-7, reads DTGVSQNPRHKITKRGQNVTFRCDPISEHNRLYWYRQTLGQGPEFLTYFQNEAQLEKSRLLSDRFSAERPKGSFSTLEIQRTEQGDSAMYLCASSSRQSYEQYFGPGTRLTVT.

The chain links TRBV5-4 to TRBJ2-5, with TRBD1 identical over 9 bases. This CDR3 is built from 17 residues. Trimming at V came to 2 bases and at J to 1 base, leaving 9 bases not matched to a gene. CDR1 SGHNT and CDR2 YYREEE come from the germline V gene (reference sequence). CDR3 nucleotide sequence: TGTGCCAGCAGCTTCCCTGGGAGACAGGGGGGCCAAGAGACCCAGTACTTC. Its translation is CASSFPGRQGGQETQYF. Complete variable domain (other parts from reference TRBV5-4 and TRBJ2-5): ETGVTQSPTHLIKTRGQQVTLRCSSQSGHNTVSWYQQALGQGPQFIFQYYREEENGRGNFPPRFSGLQFPNYSSELNVNALELDDSALYLCASSFPGRQGGQETQYFGPGTRLLVL.

This clone was found a few times. This rearrangement joins TRBV4-2 to TRBJ2-1, with TRBD2 matching over 12 bases. With 0 bases clipped from V and 9 bases from J, the junction kept 6 bases outside the gene matches. Germline CDR1 LGHNA, CDR2 YNFKEQ. The CDR3 is made up of 16 amino acids. The CDR3 DNA follows: TGTGCCAGCAGCCAAGATGAGACTAGCGGGAGATCTGAGCAGTTCTTC. This encodes CASSQDETSGRSEQFF.

This clone was detected only a few times. The sample has other DNA sequences that encode this CDR3 too. This CDR3 reads CASSLGLGDTGELFF. In DNA form, the CDR3 reads TGTGCCAGCAGCTTAGGCCTGGGTGACACCGGGGAGCTGTTTTTT. The chain joins TRBV7-2 to TRBJ2-2; D ambiguous. CDR3 size: 15 residues. Trimming took off 1 base at V and 3 bases at J, with 9 bases between the two ends. Germline loops: CDR1 SGHTA, CDR2 FQGNSA.

The chain employs TRBV25-1 and TRBJ2-3, with 14 bases lining up with TRBD2. Germline V gene data show CDR1 as MGHDK and CDR2 as SYGVNS. CDR3 length equals 16 residues. J was trimmed by 6 bases and V by 4 bases; bases with no gene match: 6. This CDR3 is CASSAGTSGSLDTQYF. The CDR3 DNA follows: TGTGCCAGCAGTGCCGGGACTAGCGGGAGCTTGGATACGCAGTATTTT.

The chain links TRBV19 to TRBJ2-7; possible D gene TRBD2, 5 bases. The DNA end is more similar to TRBJ2-5, so the J call may be wrong. The CDR3 has 15 residues. The germline V gene encodes CDR1 LNHDA and CDR2 SQIVND (reference sequence). The CDR3 nucleotides are TGTGCCAGTAGTGCCGTAGAGGCGGGCCAAGAGACCCAGTACTTC. As protein: CASSAVEAGQETQYF.

The chain couples TRBV9 to TRBJ1-4; D is perhaps TRBD1 (6 bases). V shed 4 bases and J shed 5 bases, with 18 bases lying between them. This CDR3 has 16 amino acids. Germline V CDR1 and CDR2: SGDLS, YYNGEE. CDR3 DNA: TGTGCCAGCAGCTCCAGGTGGGGGGCGACGAATGAAAAACTGTTTTTT. It codes for CASSSRWGATNEKLFF.

Only a few counts were recorded for this clone. As DNA, the CDR3 is TGCGCCAGCAGCTTATCACTAGCGGGAGGAGAGCAGTACTTC. Translating it yields CASSLSLAGGEQYF. The chain combines TRBV5-1 with TRBJ2-7; 12 bases are shared with TRBD2. There are 14 residues in the CDR3. The V gene's germline CDR1 is SGHRS and CDR2 YFSETQ. V lost 2 bases and J lost 7; bases outside the gene matches: 4.

J is TRBJ2-1 and V is TRBV9; D may be TRBD2 (5 bases). The CDR3 loop spans 14 amino acids. CDR1 and CDR2 (germline): SGDLS, YYNGEE. Trimming removed 3 bases from V and 3 bases from J, with 10 bases in between. CDR3 amino acids: CASSASGIYNEQFF. The CDR3 DNA sequence: TGTGCCAGCAGCGCGTCGGGGATCTACAATGAGCAGTTCTTC.

The genes are TRBV5-4 and TRBJ1-1; no clear D. Germline lookup yields CDR1 SGHNT and CDR2 YYREEE (reference sequence). V was shortened by 2 bases and J by 1 base, with 12 bases between the two germline ends. CDR3 length: 15 amino acids. The CDR3 loop is CASSLLGLGNTEAFF. Here the CDR3 DNA reads TGTGCCAGCAGCTTATTAGGGTTGGGGAACACTGAAGCTTTCTTT. The full variable domain, its missing parts supplied by reference TRBV5-4 and TRBJ1-1, is ETGVTQSPTHLIKTRGQQVTLRCSSQSGHNTVSWYQQALGQGPQFIFQYYREEENGRGNFPPRFSGLQFPNYSSELNVNALELDDSALYLCASSLLGLGNTEAFFGQGTRLTVV.

The chain uses TRBV7-8 and TRBJ1-4; D call uncertain. This CDR3 is built from 15 residues. Between the trimmed V and J ends, which lost 2 bases and 5 bases, there was a span of 12 bases. Germline V gives CDR1 SGHVS, CDR2 FQNEAQ. This chain's CDR3 is CASSLYGPENEKLFF. The CDR3 DNA reads TGTGCCAGCAGCTTATACGGGCCAGAAAATGAAAAACTGTTTTTT.

The chain has TRBV7-2 and TRBJ2-3, with TRBD2 matching over 9 bases. Germline assignment: CDR1 SGHTA and CDR2 FQGNSA. With 3 bases clipped from V and 2 bases from J, the junction kept 15 bases outside the gene matches. The CDR3 sequence is 19 residues long. CDR3 DNA: TGTGCCAGCAGCTTTAGCACCCGGACGGGACTAGCCACCACAGATACGCAGTATTTT. Translating gives CASSFSTRTGLATTDTQYF.

The V call is TRBV7-9, the J call TRBJ1-2; TRBD1 agrees at 7 bases. Trimming removed 3 bases from V and 4 bases from J; junction bases left unmatched: 20. This CDR3 is built from 19 residues. Per germline, CDR1 SEHNR and CDR2 FQNEAQ (reference sequence). The CDR3 protein is CASSFVRDSIGDKTYGYTF. The DNA for the CDR3 is TGTGCCAGCAGCTTCGTAAGGGACAGCATAGGCGATAAAACCTATGGCTACACCTTC.

The chain employs TRBV11-1 and TRBJ2-1, with a weak D call TRBD1 (5 bases). The germline V gene has CDR1 SGHAT and CDR2 FQDESV (reference sequence). CDR3 length: 16 residues. V lost 5 bases and J 1 base, leaving 15 bases between the germline ends. Written as DNA, the CDR3 is TGTGCCAGCAGCCCTTGGAAGGGGTTTTCCTACAATGAGCAGTTCTTC. It encodes CASSPWKGFSYNEQFF.